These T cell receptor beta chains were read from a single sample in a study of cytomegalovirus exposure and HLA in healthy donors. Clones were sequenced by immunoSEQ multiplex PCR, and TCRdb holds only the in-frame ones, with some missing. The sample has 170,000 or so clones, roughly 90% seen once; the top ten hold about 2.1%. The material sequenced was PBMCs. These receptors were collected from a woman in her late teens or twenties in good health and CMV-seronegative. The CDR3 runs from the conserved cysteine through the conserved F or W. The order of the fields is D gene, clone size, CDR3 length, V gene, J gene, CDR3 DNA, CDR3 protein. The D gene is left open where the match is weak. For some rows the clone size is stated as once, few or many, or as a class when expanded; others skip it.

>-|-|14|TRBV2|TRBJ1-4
TGTGCCACTTCTTTCCGGGATAGAAATGAAAAACTGTTTTTT
CATSFRDRNEKLFF
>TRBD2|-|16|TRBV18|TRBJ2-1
TGTGCCAGCTCACCATATACTCGCGGGAGTTTCGATGAGCAGTTCTTC
CASSPYTRGSFDEQFF
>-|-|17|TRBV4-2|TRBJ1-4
TGTGCCAGCAGCCAAGTCCGAGGAGGTGGAGGAAATGAAAAACTGTTTTTT
CASSQVRGGGGNEKLFF
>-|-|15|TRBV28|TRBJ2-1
TGTGCCAGCAGGCGGCGACCACCCTTCCACAATGAGCAGTTCTTC
CASRRRPPFHNEQFF
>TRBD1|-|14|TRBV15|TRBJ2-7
TGTGCCACCAGCAGAGGGGACAGGGATTCCGAGCAGTACTTC
CATSRGDRDSEQYF
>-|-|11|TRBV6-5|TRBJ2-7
TGTGCCAGCGGCCTGGAGTACGAGCAGTACTTC
CASGLEYEQYF
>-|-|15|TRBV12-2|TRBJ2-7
TGTGCAAGTCGCTTGGACAGTTGCCGATCCTACGAGCAGTACTTC
CASRLDSCRSYEQYF
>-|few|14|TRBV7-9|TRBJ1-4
TGTGCCAGCAGCAAACAGGGTGAGAGAGAAAAACTGTTTTTT
CASSKQGEREKLFF
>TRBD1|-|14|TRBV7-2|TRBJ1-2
TGTGCCAGCAGCCCATTAGGGGGCCCCTATGGCTACACCTTC
CASSPLGGPYGYTF
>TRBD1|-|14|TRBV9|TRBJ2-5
TGTGCCAGCAGCTTTAGACAGGGGAGGGAGACCCAGTACTTC
CASSFRQGRETQYF
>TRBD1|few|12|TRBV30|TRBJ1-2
TGTGCCCGGGACAGGGACGGATATGGCTACACCTTC
CARDRDGYGYTF
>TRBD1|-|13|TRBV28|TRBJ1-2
TGTGCCAGCAGTTTTGGGACAGGGCGCGGCTACACCTTC
CASSFGTGRGYTF
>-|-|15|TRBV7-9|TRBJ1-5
TGTGCCAGCAGCTTACAGGGTGGGGGCAATCAGCCCCAGCATTTT
CASSLQGGGNQPQHF
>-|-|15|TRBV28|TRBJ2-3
TGTGCCAGCAGTTTATCGCGGGGCGCCTCAGATACGCAGTATTTT
CASSLSRGASDTQYF
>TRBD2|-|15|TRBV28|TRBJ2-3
TGTGCCAGCAGCTACGGGGGGACTAGCACAGATACGCAGTATTTT
CASSYGGTSTDTQYF
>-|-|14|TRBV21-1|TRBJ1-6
TGTGCCAGCAGCAGCCCTAGGGGGAATTCACCCCTCCACTTT
CASSSPRGNSPLHF
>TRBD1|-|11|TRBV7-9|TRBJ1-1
TGTTCCAGCAGAAGGGACAGTGAAGCTTTCTTT
CSSRRDSEAFF
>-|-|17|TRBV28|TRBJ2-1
TGTGCCAGCAGTACCTCGATGATGGGGGGCTCCTACAATGAGCAGTTCTTC
CASSTSMMGGSYNEQFF
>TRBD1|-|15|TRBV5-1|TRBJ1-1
TGCGCCAGCAGTTCCACGGGACAGGGTTTTACTGAAGCTTTCTTT
CASSSTGQGFTEAFF
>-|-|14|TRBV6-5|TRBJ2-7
TGTGCCGCCTCCCGAACGTCTACCTCCTACGAGCAGTACTTC
CAASRTSTSYEQYF
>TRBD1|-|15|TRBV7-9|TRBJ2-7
TGTGCCAGCAGCTTAGCGGGACAGGGGACCTACGAGCAGTACTTC
CASSLAGQGTYEQYF
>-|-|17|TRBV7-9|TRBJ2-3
TGTGCCAGCAGAAATGAACGACTAGTTCTGGGCACAGATACGCAGTATTTT
CASRNERLVLGTDTQYF
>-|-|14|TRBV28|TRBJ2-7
TGTGCCAGCAGTCGTACGGGGAGCTCCTACGAGCAGTACTTC
CASSRTGSSYEQYF
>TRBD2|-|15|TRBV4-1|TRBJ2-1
TGCGCCAGCAGCCAGCCAGCGGGAGAAGTCAATGAGCAGTTCTTC
CASSQPAGEVNEQFF
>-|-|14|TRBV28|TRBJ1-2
TGTGCCACCCCCGAAGGTCAGGGCGGGGACGGCTACACCTTC
CATPEGQGGDGYTF
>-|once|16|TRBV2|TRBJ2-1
TGTGCCAGCAGCTCCGAGGGGCGGGAACCCCCCAATGAGCAGTTCTTC
CASSSEGREPPNEQFF
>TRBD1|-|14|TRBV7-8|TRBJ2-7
TGTGCCAGCAGCTCTCCGGACAGGCGGAGCGAGCAGTACTTC
CASSSPDRRSEQYF
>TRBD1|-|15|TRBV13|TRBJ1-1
TGTGCCAGCAGCCAGATGTGGCAGGGGGTAGCTGAAGCTTTCTTT
CASSQMWQGVAEAFF
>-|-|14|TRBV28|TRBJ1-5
TGTGCCAGCAGAGCAGGGCCGGGGGATCAGCCCCAGCATTTT
CASRAGPGDQPQHF
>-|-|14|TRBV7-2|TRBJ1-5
TGTGCCAGCAGTTGGGCCCTGGGCAATCAGCCCCAGCATTTT
CASSWALGNQPQHF
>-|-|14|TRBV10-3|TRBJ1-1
TGTGCCATCAGGCGGGGGGGAATCAGCACTGAAGCTTTCTTT
CAIRRGGISTEAFF
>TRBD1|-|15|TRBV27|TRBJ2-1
TGTGCCAGCAGTTTAAACAGGGGGTCCTACAATGAGCAGTTCTTC
CASSLNRGSYNEQFF
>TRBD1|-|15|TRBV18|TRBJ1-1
TGTGCCAGCTCACCCGGGACAGGGGAGGACACTGAAGCTTTCTTT
CASSPGTGEDTEAFF
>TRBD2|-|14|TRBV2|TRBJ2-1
TGTGCCAGCAGTGACAGCGGGGGGAACAATGAGCAGTTCTTC
CASSDSGGNNEQFF
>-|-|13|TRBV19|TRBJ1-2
TGTGCCAGTAGTATAAACAGGGAGCGCGGCTACACCTTC
CASSINRERGYTF
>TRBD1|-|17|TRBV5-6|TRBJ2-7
TGTGCCAGCAGCTTGGCCTATCGGACAGGGGGGTCCTACGAGCAGTACTTC
CASSLAYRTGGSYEQYF
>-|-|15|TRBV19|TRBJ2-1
TGTGCCACAAAGACCGCGGAGGGCTATGGTCCTGAGCAGTTCTTC
CATKTAEGYGPEQFF
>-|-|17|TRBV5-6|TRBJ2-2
TGTGCCAGCAGCTACCGAACAATTAACAGAATAACCGGGGAGCTGTTTTTT
CASSYRTINRITGELFF
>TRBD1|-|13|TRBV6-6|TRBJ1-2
TGTGCCAGCAGTCGGGACAGGGGGTATGGCTACACCTTC
CASSRDRGYGYTF
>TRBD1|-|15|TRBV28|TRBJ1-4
TGTGCCAGCAGTCCAGGGGGAAAGAAGGCTGAAAAACTGTTTTTT
CASSPGGKKAEKLFF
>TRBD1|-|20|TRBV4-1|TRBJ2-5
TGCGCCAGCAGCCAAGAACTAGGGGGCACCCGCGTCGGGGCGCAAGAGACCCAGTACTTC
CASSQELGGTRVGAQETQYF
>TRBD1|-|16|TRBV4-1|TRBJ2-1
TGCGCCAGCAGCCAAGACCCGGGACAGACCTACAATGAGCAGTTCTTC
CASSQDPGQTYNEQFF
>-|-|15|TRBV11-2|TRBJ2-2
TGTGCCAGCAGACCGACAAGAGCGAACACCGGGGAGCTGTTTTTT
CASRPTRANTGELFF
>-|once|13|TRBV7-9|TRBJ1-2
TGTGCCAGCAGCTTAGACACAGACTATGGCTACACCTTC
CASSLDTDYGYTF
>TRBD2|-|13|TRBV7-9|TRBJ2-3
TGTGCCAGCAGCTTAGGACTAGCGGATACGCAGTATTTT
CASSLGLADTQYF
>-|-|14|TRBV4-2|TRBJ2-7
TGTGCCAGCAGCCAAGAGCCTCTGCAGTACGAGCAGTACTTC
CASSQEPLQYEQYF
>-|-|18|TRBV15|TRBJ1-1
TGTGCCACCAGCAGAGATCAGTCCCAACGGGGGGGTCCGACTGAAGCTTTCTTT
CATSRDQSQRGGPTEAFF
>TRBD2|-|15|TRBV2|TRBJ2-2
TGTGCCAGCGGTAGACTAGCGGGTAAAGCCGGGGAGCTGTTTTTT
CASGRLAGKAGELFF
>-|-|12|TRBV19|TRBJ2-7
TGTGCCAGCGGACGGCGCGAGGGCGAGCAGTACTTC
CASGRREGEQYF